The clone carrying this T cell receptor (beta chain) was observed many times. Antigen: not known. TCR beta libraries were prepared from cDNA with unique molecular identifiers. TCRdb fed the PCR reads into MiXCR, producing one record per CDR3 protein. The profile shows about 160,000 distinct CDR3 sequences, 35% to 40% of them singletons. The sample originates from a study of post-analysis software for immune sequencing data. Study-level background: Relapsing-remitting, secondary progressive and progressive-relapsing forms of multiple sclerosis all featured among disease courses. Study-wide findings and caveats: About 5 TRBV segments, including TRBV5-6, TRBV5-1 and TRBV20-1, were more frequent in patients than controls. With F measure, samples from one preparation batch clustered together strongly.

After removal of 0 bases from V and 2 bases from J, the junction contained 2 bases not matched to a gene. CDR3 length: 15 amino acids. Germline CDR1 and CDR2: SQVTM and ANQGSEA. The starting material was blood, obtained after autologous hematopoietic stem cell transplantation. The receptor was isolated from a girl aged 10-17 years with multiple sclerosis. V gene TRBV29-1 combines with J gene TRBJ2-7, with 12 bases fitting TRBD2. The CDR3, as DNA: TGCAGCGTTGAAGACAGACTAGCGGGGGCCTACGAGCAGTACTTC. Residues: CSVEDRLAGAYEQYF.